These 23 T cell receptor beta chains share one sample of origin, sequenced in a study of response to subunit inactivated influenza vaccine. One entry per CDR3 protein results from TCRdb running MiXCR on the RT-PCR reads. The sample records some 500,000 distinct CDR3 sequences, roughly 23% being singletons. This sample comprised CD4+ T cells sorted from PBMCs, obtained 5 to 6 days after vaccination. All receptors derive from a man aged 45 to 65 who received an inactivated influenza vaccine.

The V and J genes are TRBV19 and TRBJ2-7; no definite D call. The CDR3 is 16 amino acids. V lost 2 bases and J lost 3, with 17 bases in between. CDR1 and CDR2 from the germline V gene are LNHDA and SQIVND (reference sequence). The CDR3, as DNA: TGTGCCAGTAGTATAACGACTTCTCGCTACAACTACGAGCAGTACTTC. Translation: CASSITTSRYNYEQYF.

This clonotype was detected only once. CDR3 in DNA: TGTGCCAGCAGCGAGACCTCAGCCGGGACAGCCTCCTACAATGAGCAGTTCTTC. It translates to CASSETSAGTASYNEQFF. V is TRBV7-6 and J is TRBJ2-1, with TRBD1 matching 7 bases. J was trimmed by 0 bases and V by 5 bases; bases with no gene match: 13. CDR3 length: 18 amino acids. Germline CDR1 is SGHVS and CDR2 is FNYEAQ. Variable domain in full (rest from reference TRBV7-6 and TRBJ2-1): GAGVSQSPRYKVTKRGQDVALRCDPISGHVSLYWYRQALGQGPEFLTYFNYEAQQDKSGLPNDRFSAERPEGSISTLTIQRTEQRDSAMYRCASSETSAGTASYNEQFFGPGTRLTVL.

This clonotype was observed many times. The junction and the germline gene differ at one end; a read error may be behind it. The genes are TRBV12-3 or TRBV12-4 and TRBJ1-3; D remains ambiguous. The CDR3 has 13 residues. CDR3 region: CASTLGSGNTIYF. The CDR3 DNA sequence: TGTGCCAGCACTTTAGGGTCTGGAAACACCATATATTTT.

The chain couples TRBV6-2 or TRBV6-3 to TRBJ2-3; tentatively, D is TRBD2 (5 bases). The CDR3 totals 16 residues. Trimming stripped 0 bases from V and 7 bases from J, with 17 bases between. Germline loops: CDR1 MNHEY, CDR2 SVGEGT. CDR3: CASSYSMDFVGNTQYF. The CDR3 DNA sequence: TGTGCCAGCAGTTACTCGATGGACTTCGTTGGGAATACGCAGTATTTT.

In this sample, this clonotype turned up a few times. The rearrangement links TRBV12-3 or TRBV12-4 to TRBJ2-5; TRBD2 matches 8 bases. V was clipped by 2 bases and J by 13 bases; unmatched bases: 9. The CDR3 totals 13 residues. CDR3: CASSLRGRGGWYF. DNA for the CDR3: TGTGCCAGCAGTTTAAGGGGTCGGGGGGGCTGGTACTTC.

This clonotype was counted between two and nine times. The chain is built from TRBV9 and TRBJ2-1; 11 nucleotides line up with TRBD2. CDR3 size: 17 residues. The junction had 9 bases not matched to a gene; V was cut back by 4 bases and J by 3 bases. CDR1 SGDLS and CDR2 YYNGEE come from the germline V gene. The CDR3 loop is CASSSRLAGIGYNEQFF. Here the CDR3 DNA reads TGTGCCAGCAGCTCCCGACTAGCGGGAATCGGCTACAATGAGCAGTTCTTC.

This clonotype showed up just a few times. CDR3 amino acids: CASKQGPGANVLTF. CDR3 in DNA: TGTGCCAGCAAACAGGGGCCTGGGGCCAACGTCCTGACTTTC. The chain uses TRBV6-1 and TRBJ2-6; 7 bases are shared with TRBD1. Germline V lookup: CDR1 MNHNS, CDR2 SASEGT. V dropped 7 bases and J dropped 2; count of bases not matched to a gene: 2. The CDR3 is 14 residues long.

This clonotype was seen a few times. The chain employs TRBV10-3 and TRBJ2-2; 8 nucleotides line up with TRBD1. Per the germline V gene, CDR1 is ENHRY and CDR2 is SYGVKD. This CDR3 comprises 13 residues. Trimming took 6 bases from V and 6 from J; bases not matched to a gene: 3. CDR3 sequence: CAISQDRAGELFF. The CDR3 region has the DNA TGTGCCATCAGCCAGGACAGGGCCGGGGAGCTGTTTTTT.

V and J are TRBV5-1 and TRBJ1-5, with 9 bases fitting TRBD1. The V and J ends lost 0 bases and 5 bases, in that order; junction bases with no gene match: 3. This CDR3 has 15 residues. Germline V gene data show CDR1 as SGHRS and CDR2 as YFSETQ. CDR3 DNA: TGCGCCAGCAGCTTGGAAACAGGGGGCGATCAGCCCCAGCATTTT. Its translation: CASSLETGGDQPQHF.

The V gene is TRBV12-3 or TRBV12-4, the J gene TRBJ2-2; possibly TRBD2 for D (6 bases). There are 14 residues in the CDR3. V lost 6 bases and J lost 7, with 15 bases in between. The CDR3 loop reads CASSPSRRGGELFF. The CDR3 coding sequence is TGTGCCAGCAGCCCCTCGCGGCGGGGCGGGGAGCTGTTTTTT.

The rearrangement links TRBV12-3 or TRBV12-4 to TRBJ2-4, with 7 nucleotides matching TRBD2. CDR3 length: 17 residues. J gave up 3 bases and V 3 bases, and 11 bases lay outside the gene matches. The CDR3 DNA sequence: TGTGCCAGCAGTTTGGTGGCTAGCGGAATATTCAAAAACATTCAGTACTTC. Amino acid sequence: CASSLVASGIFKNIQYF.

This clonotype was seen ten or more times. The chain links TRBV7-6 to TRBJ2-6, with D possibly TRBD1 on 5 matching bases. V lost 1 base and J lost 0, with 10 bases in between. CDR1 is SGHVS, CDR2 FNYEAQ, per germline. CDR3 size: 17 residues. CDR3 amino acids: CASSLDAGNSGANVLTF. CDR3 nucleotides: TGTGCCAGCAGCTTAGACGCAGGGAACTCTGGGGCCAACGTCCTGACTTTC.

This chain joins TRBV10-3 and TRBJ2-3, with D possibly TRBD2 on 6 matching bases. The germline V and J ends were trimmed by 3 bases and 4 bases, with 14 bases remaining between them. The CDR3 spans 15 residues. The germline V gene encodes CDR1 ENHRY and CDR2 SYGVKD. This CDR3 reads CAISEGGERADTQYF. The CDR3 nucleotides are TGTGCCATCAGTGAAGGAGGGGAGCGCGCAGATACGCAGTATTTT.

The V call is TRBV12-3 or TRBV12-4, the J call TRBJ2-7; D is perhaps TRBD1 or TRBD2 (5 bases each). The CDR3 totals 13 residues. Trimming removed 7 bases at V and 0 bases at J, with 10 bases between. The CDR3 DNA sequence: TGTGCCAGCACCCGGGGCCCCTCCTACGAGCAGTACTTC. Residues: CASTRGPSYEQYF.

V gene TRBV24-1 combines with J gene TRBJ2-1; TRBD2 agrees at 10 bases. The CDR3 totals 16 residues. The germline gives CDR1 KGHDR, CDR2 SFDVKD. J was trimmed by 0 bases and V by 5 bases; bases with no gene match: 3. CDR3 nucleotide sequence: TGTGCCACCAGTGTAGCTAGCGGGAGCTCCTACAATGAGCAGTTCTTC. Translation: CATSVASGSSYNEQFF.

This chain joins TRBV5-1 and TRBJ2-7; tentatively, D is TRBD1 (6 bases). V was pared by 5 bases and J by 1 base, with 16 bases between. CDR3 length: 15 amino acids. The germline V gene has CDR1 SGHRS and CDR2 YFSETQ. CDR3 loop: CASRRTGLPSYEQYF. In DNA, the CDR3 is TGCGCCAGCAGACGAACAGGGCTCCCTTCCTACGAGCAGTACTTC.

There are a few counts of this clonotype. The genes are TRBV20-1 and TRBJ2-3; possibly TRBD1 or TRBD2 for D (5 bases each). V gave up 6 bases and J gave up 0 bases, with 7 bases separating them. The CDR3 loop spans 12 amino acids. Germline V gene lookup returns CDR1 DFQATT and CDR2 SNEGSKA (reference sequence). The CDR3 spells CSAEGSTDTQYF. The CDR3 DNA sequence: TGCAGTGCCGAGGGGAGCACAGATACGCAGTATTTT.

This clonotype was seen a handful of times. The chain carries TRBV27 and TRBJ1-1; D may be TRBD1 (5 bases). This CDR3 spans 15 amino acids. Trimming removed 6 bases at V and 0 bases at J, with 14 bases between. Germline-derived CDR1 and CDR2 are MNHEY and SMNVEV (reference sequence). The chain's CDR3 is CASSRDGLMNTEAFF. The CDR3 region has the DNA TGTGCCAGCAGCCGGGACGGACTCATGAACACTGAAGCTTTCTTT.

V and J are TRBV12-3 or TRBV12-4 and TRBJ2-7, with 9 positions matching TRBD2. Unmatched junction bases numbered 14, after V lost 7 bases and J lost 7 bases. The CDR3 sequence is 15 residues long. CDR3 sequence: CASINSGSLRGEQYF. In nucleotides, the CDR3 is TGTGCCAGCATTAATAGCGGGAGCCTACGGGGAGAGCAGTACTTC.

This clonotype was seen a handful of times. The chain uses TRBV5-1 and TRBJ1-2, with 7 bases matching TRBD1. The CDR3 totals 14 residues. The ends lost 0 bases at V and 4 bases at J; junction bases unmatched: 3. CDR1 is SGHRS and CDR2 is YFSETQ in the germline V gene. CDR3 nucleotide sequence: TGCGCCAGCAGCTTGGAGGGACAGACCTATGGCTACACCTTC. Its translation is CASSLEGQTYGYTF.

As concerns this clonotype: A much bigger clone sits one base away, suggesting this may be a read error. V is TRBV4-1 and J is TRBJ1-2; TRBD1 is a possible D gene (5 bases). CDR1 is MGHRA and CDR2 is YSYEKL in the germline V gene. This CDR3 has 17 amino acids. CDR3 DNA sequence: TGCGCCAGCGGCCAAGGATCTCCGCGTGGGGCCCTCTATGGCTACACCTTC. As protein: CASGQGSPRGALYGYTF.

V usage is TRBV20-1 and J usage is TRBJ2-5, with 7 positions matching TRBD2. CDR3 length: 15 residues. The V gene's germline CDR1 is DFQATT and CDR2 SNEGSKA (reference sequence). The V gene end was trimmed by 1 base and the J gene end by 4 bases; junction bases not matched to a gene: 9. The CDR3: CSARAWGRARETQYF. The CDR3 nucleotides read TGCAGTGCTAGAGCCTGGGGGAGGGCCAGAGAGACCCAGTACTTC.

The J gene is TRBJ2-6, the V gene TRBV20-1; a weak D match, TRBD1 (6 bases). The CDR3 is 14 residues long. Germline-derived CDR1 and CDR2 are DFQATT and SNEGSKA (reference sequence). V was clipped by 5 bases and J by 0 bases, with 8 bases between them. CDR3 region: CSALDSSGANVLTF. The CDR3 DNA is TGCAGTGCTTTGGACAGCTCTGGGGCCAACGTCCTGACTTTC.